Here is one T cell receptor beta chain with its context. Its antigen remains unknown. Every bit of the isolated RNA underwent reverse transcription, so sequencing read expressed TCRB transcripts. Using immunoSEQ multiplex PCR, the repertoire was profiled, and TCRdb retains in-frame clones only, with some absent. The sample yields about 41,000 clones, approximately 62% seen once. These data originate in a study of beta chain features in type 1 diabetes. Study-level information: Investigators examined nearly 110,000,000 sorted cells across all samples. Study observations and caveats: Type 1 diabetes patients had TCRB CDR3s that were shorter (moderately but significantly so) in all four CD4+ subsets. It was not settled here whether HLA type affects TCRB rearrangement.

The CDR3 runs to 16 residues. After removal of 2 bases from V and 4 bases from J, the junction contained 8 bases not matched to a gene. Germline loops: CDR1 SGHRS, CDR2 YFSETQ. This chain connects TRBV5-1 to TRBJ2-5, with 10 bases identical to TRBD2. Sequenced sample: Tregs from blood. The TCR originated in a man in his thirties or forties with type 1 diabetes. Some clones in this sample may be carry-over from other donors' samples. CDR3 bases: TGCGCCAGCAGCTTCCTCCCAGCGGGGGGGGGAGAGACCCAGTACTTC. Its protein product is CASSFLPAGGGETQYF. Full variable domain (missing parts from reference TRBV5-1 and TRBJ2-5): KAGVTQTPRYLIKTRGQQVTLSCSPISGHRSVSWYQQTPGQGLQFLFEYFSETQRNKGNFPGRFSGRQFSNSRSEMNVSTLELGDSALYLCASSFLPAGGGETQYFGPGTRLLVL.